The T cell receptor beta chain described here comes from a study of shared clonotypes between healthy human individuals. Study-level information: CD8 memory received one plate per donor, CD8 naive two, CD4 memory three and CD4 naive three.

CDR3 size: 15 residues. V lost 5 bases, J lost 2 bases, and 8 bases stayed unmatched. The V gene's germline CDR1 is MNHEY and CDR2 SMNVEV (reference sequence). Naive CD8 isolation took CD45RO-negative cells positively selected for CCR7 and excluded terminally differentiated effector memory CD45RA+ cells. None of the donors, who were healthy HIV-negative adults, had recently had acute infections or vaccinations. The assay was run at deep level. The protocol was immunoSEQ multiplex PCR, while the TCRdb copy is restricted to in-frame clones and leaves out a portion. The sample lists about 2.1 million clones, roughly 95% occurring once.

Source material: naive CD8+ T cells from PBMCs. This clonotype originated in a man aged 18 to 29 in good health. Some clones in this sample may be carry-over from other donors' samples. V is TRBV27 and J is TRBJ2-7; 8 bases agree with TRBD1. This CDR3 reads CASSPVAGGTYEQYF. CDR3 sequence (DNA): TGTGCCAGCAGTCCCGTGGCAGGGGGCACCTACGAGCAGTACTTC.